Following are 3 T cell receptor beta chains from one sample sequenced in a study of identifying expanded T cells in peripheral blood. The assay was immunoSEQ multiplex PCR, and TCRdb's table has in-frame clones only and misses some. This sample carries tens of thousands of clones, 70% to 90% of them seen once, and the ten largest clones take 3% to 4%. Sequenced sample: blood. These receptors were taken from a person between 18 and 70 years old in good health.

V is TRBV2 and J is TRBJ2-2, with no clear D. V was pared by 2 bases and J by 8 bases, with 9 bases between. CDR1 is SNHLY, CDR2 FYNNEI, per germline. This CDR3 contains 13 residues. The DNA of the CDR3 is TGTGCCAGCAGTGAATTTTTAGGGGGGGAGCTGTTTTTT. It is translated as CASSEFLGGELFF. The complete variable domain, with remaining parts taken from reference TRBV2 and TRBJ2-2, reads EPEVTQTPSHQVTQMGQEVILRCVPISNHLYFYWYRQILGQKVEFLVSFYNNEISEKSEIFDDQFSVERPDGSNFTLKIRSTKLEDSAMYFCASSEFLGGELFFGEGSRLTVL.

The CDR3 DNA sequence: TGTGCCAGCAGTGGGGGGGACGATTCGGGTTATGGCTACACCTTC. This encodes CASSGGDDSGYGYTF. The chain links TRBV6-1 to TRBJ1-2, with TRBD1 as a possible D gene (5 bases). The CDR3 loop spans 15 amino acids. Trimming stripped 4 bases from V and 5 bases from J, with 17 bases between. CDR1 and CDR2 (germline): MNHNS, SASEGT.

The chain joins TRBV7-6 to TRBJ2-3; 9 bases align to TRBD2. J was trimmed by 6 bases and V by 4 bases; bases with no gene match: 5. Germline V gene sequence: CDR1 SGHVS, CDR2 FNYEAQ. The CDR3 totals 14 residues. CDR3 amino acids: CASSSSGELDTQYF. CDR3 nucleotide sequence: TGTGCCAGCAGCTCTAGCGGGGAACTGGATACGCAGTATTTT.